Shown below are 30 T cell receptor beta chains from a single sample sequenced in a study of blood T cell repertoires in COVID-19 (dated by TCRdb to 2020 to 2021). Libraries came from the immunoSEQ multiplex PCR assay. Drawn from immuneACCESS, this table holds only the in-frame rearrangements with V and J called that TCRdb kept. Clones are partly lost; checked studies trace under half to an unresolved V gene and leave the rest unexplained. This sample is represented by over 150,000 clones; about 86% of them were singletons. The ten biggest clones cover roughly 20% of the sample. Sequenced material: peripheral blood. The receptor set was obtained from a woman in her 70s who had recovered from COVID-19.

This clone was seen only a few times. The rearrangement joins TRBV7-9 to TRBJ1-4; D is unclear. The V end lost 4 bases, the J end lost 0 bases, and 6 bases lay between the germline ends. Germline assignment: CDR1 SEHNR and CDR2 FQNEAQ (reference sequence). This CDR3 has 14 amino acids. The CDR3 sequence: CASSSAATNEKLFF. CDR3 in DNA: TGTGCCAGCAGCTCTGCGGCAACTAATGAAAAACTGTTTTTT.

The rearrangement uses TRBV27 and TRBJ1-1; D unclear. The CDR3 consists of 14 residues. The germline CDR1 and CDR2 sequences are MNHEY and SMNVEV (reference sequence). V lost 2 bases and J lost 3, with 10 bases in between. The CDR3 loop reads CASSLREEDTEAFF. The CDR3 DNA reads as TGTGCCAGCAGTTTAAGGGAGGAAGACACTGAAGCTTTCTTT.

This sequence joins TRBV7-9 and TRBJ1-2; 7 nucleotides align to TRBD1. The V gene end was trimmed by 2 bases and the J gene end by 8 bases; junction bases not matched to a gene: 11. Per germline, CDR1 SEHNR and CDR2 FQNEAQ (reference sequence). The CDR3 runs 15 residues. CDR3 residues: CASSLTRGRREGYTF. CDR3 sequence (DNA): TGTGCCAGCAGCTTAACGAGGGGGCGCAGGGAGGGCTACACCTTC. The full variable domain, rest sourced from reference TRBV7-9 and TRBJ1-2, is DTGVSQNPRHKITKRGQNVTFRCDPISEHNRLYWYRQTLGQGPEFLTYFQNEAQLEKSRLLSDRFSAERPKGSFSTLEIQRTEQGDSAMYLCASSLTRGRREGYTFGSGTRLTVV.

J is TRBJ2-6 and V is TRBV7-3; no reliable D call. The CDR3 contains 14 residues. The germline V and J ends were trimmed by 8 bases and 0 bases, with 8 bases remaining between them. Germline values: CDR1 SGHTA, CDR2 FQGTGA. As DNA, the CDR3 is TGTGCCAGCCAGAGCGACTCTGGGGCCAACGTCCTGACTTTC. Amino acids: CASQSDSGANVLTF.

This chain links TRBV18 with TRBJ2-7; tentatively, D is TRBD1 (5 bases). V was trimmed by 2 bases and J by 2 bases, leaving 10 bases between them. The germline V gene encodes CDR1 KGHSH and CDR2 LQKENI. The CDR3 runs 14 residues. The CDR3 region has the DNA TGTGCCAGCTCACCAGACAGTATCACCTACGAGCAGTACTTC. It encodes CASSPDSITYEQYF.

The CDR3, as DNA: TGTGCCAGTAGTATGGAGGGAACAGGCGGCTATGGCTACACCTTC. Its translation: CASSMEGTGGYGYTF. The chain recombines TRBV19 with TRBJ1-2; D might be TRBD1 (5 bases). V lost 3 bases and J lost 4, with 15 bases in between. The CDR3 sequence is 15 residues long. Germline loops: CDR1 LNHDA, CDR2 SQIVND (reference sequence).

The chain links TRBV5-1 to TRBJ1-4; 9 bases agree with TRBD1. The CDR3 has 15 amino acids. Trimming cost V 0 bases and J 5 bases; bases outside gene matches: 2. Looked up from germline, CDR1 is SGHRS and CDR2 is YFSETQ. CDR3 residues: CASSLVGTGNEKLFF. The CDR3 DNA sequence: TGCGCCAGCAGCTTGGTCGGGACAGGGAATGAAAAACTGTTTTTT.

The chain employs TRBV7-2 and TRBJ2-2, with 7 bases fitting TRBD1. Trimming cost V 5 bases and J 0 bases; bases outside gene matches: 6. There are 16 residues in the CDR3. Per germline, CDR1 SGHTA and CDR2 FQGNSA. The chain's CDR3 is CASSHTGATNTGELFF. The CDR3 bases are TGTGCCAGCAGCCATACAGGGGCGACGAACACCGGGGAGCTGTTTTTT.

The chain links TRBV5-1 to TRBJ2-5, with D possibly TRBD2 on 6 matching bases. Germline lookup yields CDR1 SGHRS and CDR2 YFSETQ. The ends were cut back, 4 bases at V and 5 bases at J, with 18 bases in the middle. The CDR3 has 15 amino acids. The CDR3 DNA follows: TGCGCCAGCAGCCCCGGGGCCCCCGGAGGGGAGACCCAGTACTTC. It codes for CASSPGAPGGETQYF.

The chain links TRBV1 to TRBJ1-6. TRBV1 is a documented pseudogene. The CDR3 loop spans 16 amino acids. The CDR3 DNA reads as TGCACCAGCAGCCCCCCCCGCCGGGTACTCAATTCACCCCTCCACTTT. Translated, it gives CTSSPPRRVLNSPLHF.

V usage is TRBV27 and J usage is TRBJ2-5, with a tentative D call TRBD2 (7 bases). Per the germline V gene, CDR1 is MNHEY and CDR2 is SMNVEV (reference sequence). V was cut by 5 bases and J by 5 bases, with 12 bases left in between. The CDR3 spans 13 residues. The CDR3 sequence: CASSPWGGETQYF. CDR3 coding DNA: TGTGCCAGCAGTCCCTGGGGGGGCGAGACCCAGTACTTC.

Comments on this clone: The same CDR3 can be traced to other DNA sequences in this sample. The chain has TRBV10-3 and TRBJ1-1; weak D call: TRBD1 (6 bases). CDR3 length equals 13 residues. Germline CDR1 is ENHRY and CDR2 is SYGVKD. Trimming took off 0 bases at V and 4 bases at J, with 6 bases between the two ends. CDR3 nucleotide sequence: TGTGCCATCAGTGAGTCAGGGGGCACTGAAGCTTTCTTT. Translated: CAISESGGTEAFF.

The J gene is TRBJ2-5, the V gene TRBV7-3; TRBD2 matches 8 bases. Looked up from germline, CDR1 is SGHTA and CDR2 is FQGTGA. The CDR3 loop spans 15 amino acids. J gave up 5 bases and V 5 bases, and 10 bases lay outside the gene matches. The DNA for the CDR3 is TGTGCCAGCAGCCCGGGACTCGGGGGGGGTGAGACCCAGTACTTC. Protein sequence: CASSPGLGGGETQYF.

The rearrangement uses TRBV5-1 and TRBJ2-1; TRBD2 matches at 11 bases. This CDR3 has 17 residues. With V trimmed by 4 bases and J by 1 base, 7 bases remained unmatched. Germline loops: CDR1 SGHRS, CDR2 YFSETQ. CDR3: CASSPDPSGGSYNEQFF. The CDR3 DNA is TGCGCCAGCAGCCCGGACCCTAGCGGGGGGTCCTACAATGAGCAGTTCTTC.

In regard to this clone: One end of the junction is discordant with germline, which a read error may explain. This chain links TRBV28 with TRBJ1-2, with D possibly being TRBD1 (5 bases). This CDR3 is built from 12 residues. CDR1 and CDR2 from the germline V gene are MDHEN and SYDVKM. The CDR3 spells CASSPRAYRLKF. The CDR3, as DNA: TGTGCCAGCAGTCCCCGGGCATACAGGCTCAAATTC.

The CDR3: CSASGSGGASTDTQYF. The CDR3 DNA reads as TGCAGTGCTAGTGGTAGCGGGGGGGCTAGCACAGATACGCAGTATTTT. This sequence joins TRBV20-1 and TRBJ2-3; 11 bases agree with TRBD2. Trimming cost V 3 bases and J 0 bases; bases outside gene matches: 5. The length of the CDR3 is 16 residues. Germline CDR1 and CDR2: DFQATT and SNEGSKA (reference sequence).

A few counts support this clone. The V gene is TRBV10-3, the J gene TRBJ2-5; 13 positions match TRBD2. The V and J ends lost 3 bases and 3 bases, in that order; junction bases with no gene match: 16. Germline lookup yields CDR1 ENHRY and CDR2 SYGVKD. There are 20 residues in the CDR3. As DNA, the CDR3 is TGTGCCATCAGTGACGGCCAGGGGACGCGTGGGACTAGCGGGAAAGAGACCCAGTACTTC. This sequence encodes CAISDGQGTRGTSGKETQYF.

The CDR3 DNA reads as TGTGCCAGCAGCTTAGTTGTTGGGGCCCGATCACCCCTCCACTTT. This sequence encodes CASSLVVGARSPLHF. The genes are TRBV7-8 and TRBJ1-6, with D tentatively TRBD1 (5 bases). CDR3 length equals 15 residues. V shed 1 base and J shed 10 bases, with 14 bases lying between them. CDR1 and CDR2 (germline): SGHVS, FQNEAQ.

The count of this clone is one. The chain combines TRBV7-9 with TRBJ2-2; 7 bases map to TRBD2. The J segment lost 4 bases and the V segment lost 5 bases, leaving 7 bases of the junction unmatched. This CDR3 spans 15 amino acids. Germline loops: CDR1 SEHNR, CDR2 FQNEAQ (reference sequence). As DNA, the CDR3 is TGTGCCAGCAGCCCAGCGGGGTCGGGCACCGGGGAGCTGTTTTTT. Translated, it gives CASSPAGSGTGELFF.

The V and J genes are TRBV6-5 and TRBJ1-3; D is undetermined. The CDR3 contains 15 residues. Germline CDR1 reads MNHEY; CDR2 reads SVGAGI. V was shortened by 6 bases and J by 0 bases, with 12 bases between the two germline ends. CDR3 in DNA: TGTGCCAGCAGACCCCAGGCCCACTCTGGAAACACCATATATTTT. It yields the protein CASRPQAHSGNTIYF.

V gene TRBV21-1 combines with J gene TRBJ1-4; the table's D call, TRBD1, was not checked against the DNA. TRBV21-1 is flagged as a pseudogene. The CDR3 loop spans 14 amino acids. The DNA for the CDR3 is TGTGCCACCCCCGCCGACAGGGGTGATGAAAAACTGTTTTTT. Amino acids: CATPADRGDEKLFF.

The gene calls are TRBV20-1 and TRBJ1-4; no clear D. The V end was cut by 7 bases, the J end by 2 bases, with 5 bases between. The CDR3 contains 11 residues. Germline assignment: CDR1 DFQATT and CDR2 SNEGSKA (reference sequence). The CDR3: CSGATNEKLFF. The CDR3 DNA follows: TGCAGTGGCGCCACTAATGAAAAACTGTTTTTT.

The V and J genes are TRBV7-8 and TRBJ1-5; a weak D match, TRBD1 (6 bases). The CDR3 is 15 amino acids. Germline-derived CDR1 and CDR2 are SGHVS and FQNEAQ. Trimming cost V 5 bases and J 6 bases, with 17 bases left between them. The CDR3 sequence: CASSQNGGAGQPQHF. In nucleotides, the CDR3 is TGTGCCAGCAGCCAAAACGGGGGGGCAGGTCAGCCCCAGCATTTT.

The chain has TRBV2 and TRBJ2-3; D is perhaps TRBD1 (5 bases). V was trimmed by 4 bases and J by 4 bases, leaving 12 bases between them. Germline V lookup: CDR1 SNHLY, CDR2 FYNNEI. This CDR3 has 14 residues. As DNA, the CDR3 is TGTGCCAGCAGTGCTTCCCAGGGCGCAGATACGCAGTATTTT. Encoded protein: CASSASQGADTQYF.

The chain carries TRBV7-3 and TRBJ2-3, with a tentative D call TRBD1 (5 bases). Trimming pared 5 bases from V and 2 bases from J, leaving 11 bases between. There are 14 residues in the CDR3. Germline CDR1 is SGHTA and CDR2 is FQGTGA. The CDR3 loop is CASSPRANTDTQYF. In DNA, the CDR3 is TGTGCCAGCAGCCCCAGGGCCAACACAGATACGCAGTATTTT.

CDR3 sequence (DNA): TGTGCCAGCAGCAGCGAAGGGGGGGCCTACTACGAGCAGTACTTC. Protein sequence: CASSSEGGAYYEQYF. This chain joins TRBV7-3 and TRBJ2-7, with D possibly being TRBD2 (7 bases). CDR3 size: 15 residues. CDR1 SGHTA and CDR2 FQGTGA come from the germline V gene. The V end lost 5 bases, the J end lost 3 bases, and 17 bases lay between the germline ends.

This clone was counted only a few times. The chain recombines TRBV14 with TRBJ1-2, with D possibly TRBD1 on 5 matching bases. V was trimmed by 1 base and J by 8 bases, leaving 11 bases between them. The germline V gene encodes CDR1 SGHDN and CDR2 FVKESK. The CDR3 contains 13 residues. The CDR3 protein is CASSQVQEDGYTF. The CDR3 coding sequence is TGTGCCAGCAGCCAAGTACAGGAAGACGGCTACACCTTC.

This CDR3 reads CAWQGGATGNTIYF. CDR3 coding DNA: TGTGCCTGGCAGGGAGGGGCGACTGGAAACACCATATATTTT. The chain links TRBV30 to TRBJ1-3, with TRBD1 as a possible D gene (5 bases). The CDR3 loop spans 14 amino acids. CDR1 is GTSNPN, CDR2 SVGIG, per germline (reference sequence). V lost 5 bases to trimming and J lost 2 bases, with 13 bases between them.

The V and J genes are TRBV21-1 and TRBJ1-5; TRBD1 is the table's D call and was not checked against the DNA. TRBV21-1 is a recognized pseudogene. This CDR3 has 16 residues. CDR3: CASSKVPRVLGENQHF. CDR3 nucleotide sequence: TGTGCCAGCAGCAAAGTTCCAAGGGTCTTAGGGGAAAACCAGCATTTT.

The sample holds one count of this clone. This rearrangement joins TRBV6-5 to TRBJ1-3; D is undetermined. CDR3 length: 11 amino acids. The ends were cut back, 8 bases at V and 6 bases at J, with 8 bases in the middle. In germline, CDR1 is MNHEY, CDR2 SVGAGI. The CDR3 coding sequence is TGTGCCAGCTCCCGGGAAAACACCATATATTTT. Residues: CASSRENTIYF.